This T cell receptor beta chain was captured in a study of cytomegalovirus exposure and HLA in healthy donors. Whole-study results and caveats: The authors later found TCR association rates varying by HLA locus, with DRB1 most and HLA-C fewest. Among the CMV-associated chains, a few were confirmed in vitro as specific for CMV antigens.

Note on this clone: The antigen is undetermined.

This CDR3 comprises 15 residues. V lost 4 bases, J lost 5 bases, and 17 bases lay in between. The germline gives CDR1 PRHDT, CDR2 FYEKMQ (reference sequence). PCR employed 60 Vbeta and 13 Jbeta primers. Profiled with immunoSEQ multiplex PCR; TCRdb holds only in-frame clones, not every one. The table lists around 190,000 clones, 75% to 85% of them singletons. Sequences were obtained from PBMCs. The origin of this receptor is a girl aged 2 to 10 in good health and CMV-seropositive. The chain recombines TRBV13 with TRBJ2-5; D is possibly TRBD2 (7 bases). For the CDR3, the DNA is TGTGCCAGCAGCTCCCAGCGGCGGGGGCGGGAGACCCAGTACTTC. It encodes CASSSQRRGRETQYF.